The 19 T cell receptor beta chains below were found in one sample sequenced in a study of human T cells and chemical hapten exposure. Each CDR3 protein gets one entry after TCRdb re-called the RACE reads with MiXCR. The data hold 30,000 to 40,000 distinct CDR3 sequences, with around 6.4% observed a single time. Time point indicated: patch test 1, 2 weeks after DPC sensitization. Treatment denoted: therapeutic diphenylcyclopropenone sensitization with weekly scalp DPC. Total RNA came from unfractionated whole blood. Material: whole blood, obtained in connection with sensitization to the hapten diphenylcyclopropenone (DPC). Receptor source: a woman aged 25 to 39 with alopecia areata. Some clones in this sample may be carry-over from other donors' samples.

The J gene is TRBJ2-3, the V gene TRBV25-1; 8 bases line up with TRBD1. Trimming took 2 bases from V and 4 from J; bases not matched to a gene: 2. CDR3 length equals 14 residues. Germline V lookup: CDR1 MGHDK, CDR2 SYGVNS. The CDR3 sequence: CASSETQGADTQYF. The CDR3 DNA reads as TGTGCCAGCAGTGAAACACAGGGGGCAGATACGCAGTATTTT.

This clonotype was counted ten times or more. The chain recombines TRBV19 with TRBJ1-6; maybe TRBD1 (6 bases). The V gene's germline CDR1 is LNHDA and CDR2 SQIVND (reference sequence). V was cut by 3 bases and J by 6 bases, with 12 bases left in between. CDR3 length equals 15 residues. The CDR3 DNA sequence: TGTGCCAGTAGTATCGTCGGACAGCCTAATTCACCCCTCCACTTT. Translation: CASSIVGQPNSPLHF.

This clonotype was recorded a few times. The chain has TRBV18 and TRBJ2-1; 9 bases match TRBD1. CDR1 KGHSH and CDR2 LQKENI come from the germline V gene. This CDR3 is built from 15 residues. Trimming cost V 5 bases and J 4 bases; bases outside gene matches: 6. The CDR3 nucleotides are TGTGCCAGCTCATCCCCGACAGGGGGATACAATGAGCAGTTCTTC. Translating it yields CASSSPTGGYNEQFF.

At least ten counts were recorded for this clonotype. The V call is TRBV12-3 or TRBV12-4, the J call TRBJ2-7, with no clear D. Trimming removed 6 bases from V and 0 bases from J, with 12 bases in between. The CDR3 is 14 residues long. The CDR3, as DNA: TGTGCCAGCAGCCCATCGCGGAGCTCCTACGAGCAGTACTTC. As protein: CASSPSRSSYEQYF.

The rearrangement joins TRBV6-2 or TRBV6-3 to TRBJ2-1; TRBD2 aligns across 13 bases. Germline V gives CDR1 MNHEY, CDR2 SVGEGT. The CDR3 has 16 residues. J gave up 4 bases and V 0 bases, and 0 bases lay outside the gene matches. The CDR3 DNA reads TGTGCCAGCAGTTACTCGGGACTAGCGGGGTACAATGAGCAGTTCTTC. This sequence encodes CASSYSGLAGYNEQFF.

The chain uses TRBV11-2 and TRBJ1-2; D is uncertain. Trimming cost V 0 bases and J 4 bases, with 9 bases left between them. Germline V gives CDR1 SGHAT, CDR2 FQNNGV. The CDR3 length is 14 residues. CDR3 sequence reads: CASSLEAASYGYTF. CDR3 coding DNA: TGTGCCAGCAGCTTAGAAGCCGCCAGCTATGGCTACACCTTC. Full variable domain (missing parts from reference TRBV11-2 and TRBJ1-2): EAGVAQSPRYKIIEKRQSVAFWCNPISGHATLYWYQQILGQGPKLLIQFQNNGVVDDSQLPKDRFSAERLKGVDSTLKIQPAKLEDSAVYLCASSLEAASYGYTFGSGTRLTVV.

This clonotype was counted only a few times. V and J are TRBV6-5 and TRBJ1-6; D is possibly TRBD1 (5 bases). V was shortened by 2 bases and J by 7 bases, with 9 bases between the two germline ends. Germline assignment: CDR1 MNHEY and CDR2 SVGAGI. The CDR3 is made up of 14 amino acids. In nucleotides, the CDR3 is TGTGCCAGCAGTTACCAGGGATTAAATTCACCCCTCCACTTT. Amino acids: CASSYQGLNSPLHF.

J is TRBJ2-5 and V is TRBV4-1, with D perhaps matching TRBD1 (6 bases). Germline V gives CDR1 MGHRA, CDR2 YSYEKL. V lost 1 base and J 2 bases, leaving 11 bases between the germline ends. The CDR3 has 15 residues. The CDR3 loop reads CASSQVTGRQETQYF. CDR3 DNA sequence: TGCGCCAGCAGCCAAGTCACAGGGAGACAAGAGACCCAGTACTTC.

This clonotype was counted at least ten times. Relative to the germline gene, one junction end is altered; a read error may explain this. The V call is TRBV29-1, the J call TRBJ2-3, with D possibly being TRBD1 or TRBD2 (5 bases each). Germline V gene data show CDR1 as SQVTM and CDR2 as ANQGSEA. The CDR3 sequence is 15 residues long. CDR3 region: CSVEREGAPQQTQCF. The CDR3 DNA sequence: TGCAGCGTTGAGAGGGAAGGGGCGCCCCAGCAAACGCAGTGTTTT.

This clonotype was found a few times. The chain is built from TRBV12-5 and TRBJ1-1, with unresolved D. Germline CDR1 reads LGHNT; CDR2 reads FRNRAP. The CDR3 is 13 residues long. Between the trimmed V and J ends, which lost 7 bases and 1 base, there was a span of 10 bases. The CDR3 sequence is CASALGANTEAFF. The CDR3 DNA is TGTGCTAGTGCCCTGGGAGCGAACACTGAAGCTTTCTTT.

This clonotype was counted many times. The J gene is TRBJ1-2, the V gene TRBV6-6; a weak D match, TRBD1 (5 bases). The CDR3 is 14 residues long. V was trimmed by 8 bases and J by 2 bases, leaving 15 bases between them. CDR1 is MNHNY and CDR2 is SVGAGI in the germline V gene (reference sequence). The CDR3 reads CASYTAAGNYGYTF. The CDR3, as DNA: TGTGCCAGCTATACCGCGGCAGGGAACTATGGCTACACCTTC.

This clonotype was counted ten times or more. CDR3 nucleotide sequence: TGTGCCAGCAGCCGTAGCGGGGGGGATGAGCAGTACTTC. Translation: CASSRSGGDEQYF. This chain uses TRBV9 with TRBJ2-7; TRBD2 agrees at 11 bases. The CDR3 consists of 13 residues. With V trimmed by 4 bases and J by 7 bases, 4 bases remained unmatched. The germline CDR1 and CDR2 sequences are SGDLS and YYNGEE.

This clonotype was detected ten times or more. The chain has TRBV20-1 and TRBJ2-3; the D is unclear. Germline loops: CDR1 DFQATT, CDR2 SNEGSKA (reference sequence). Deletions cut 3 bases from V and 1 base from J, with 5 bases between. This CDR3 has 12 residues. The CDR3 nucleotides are TGCAGTGCTAGGCCGGGCACAGATACGCAGTATTTT. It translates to CSARPGTDTQYF.

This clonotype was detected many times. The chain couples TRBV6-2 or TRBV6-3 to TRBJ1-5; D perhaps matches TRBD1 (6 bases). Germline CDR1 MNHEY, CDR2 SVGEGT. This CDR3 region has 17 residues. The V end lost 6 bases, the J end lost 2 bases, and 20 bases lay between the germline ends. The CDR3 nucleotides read TGTGCCAGCAGCTCAAAGCAGGGGAGTATCGGCAATCAGCCCCAGCATTTT. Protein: CASSSKQGSIGNQPQHF.

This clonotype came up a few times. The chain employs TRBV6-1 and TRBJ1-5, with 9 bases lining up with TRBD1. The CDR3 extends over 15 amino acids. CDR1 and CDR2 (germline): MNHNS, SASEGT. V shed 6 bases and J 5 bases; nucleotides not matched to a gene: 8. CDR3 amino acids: CASRETGTGYQPQHF. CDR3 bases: TGTGCCAGCAGGGAAACCGGGACAGGGTATCAGCCCCAGCATTTT.

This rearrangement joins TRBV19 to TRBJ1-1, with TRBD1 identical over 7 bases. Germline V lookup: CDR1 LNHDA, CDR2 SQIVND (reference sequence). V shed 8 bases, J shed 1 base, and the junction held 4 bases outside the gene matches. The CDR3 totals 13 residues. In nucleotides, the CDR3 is TGTGCCAGTGACGGGACAGCGAACACTGAAGCTTTCTTT. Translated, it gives CASDGTANTEAFF.

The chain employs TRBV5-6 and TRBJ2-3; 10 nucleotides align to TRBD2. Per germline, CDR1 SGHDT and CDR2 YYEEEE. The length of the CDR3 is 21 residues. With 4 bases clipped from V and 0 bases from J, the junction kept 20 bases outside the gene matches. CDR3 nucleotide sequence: TGTGCCAGCAGCAGGGAGATGCTAGCGGGGGCCTCACGCACTAGCACAGATACGCAGTATTTT. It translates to CASSREMLAGASRTSTDTQYF.

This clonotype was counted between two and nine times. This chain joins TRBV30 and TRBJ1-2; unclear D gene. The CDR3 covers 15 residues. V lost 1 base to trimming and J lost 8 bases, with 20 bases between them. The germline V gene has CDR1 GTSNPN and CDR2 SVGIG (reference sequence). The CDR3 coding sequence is TGTGCCTGGAGTGGTAGTTTCTTCAGGTCGGTGGGCTACACCTTC. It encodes CAWSGSFFRSVGYTF.

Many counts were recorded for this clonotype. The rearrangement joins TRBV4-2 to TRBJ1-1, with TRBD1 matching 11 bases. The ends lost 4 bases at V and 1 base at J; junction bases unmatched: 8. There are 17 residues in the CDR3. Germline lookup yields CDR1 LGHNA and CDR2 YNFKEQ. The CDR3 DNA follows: TGTGCCAGCAGCCGAACCGGGACAGGGGGACCGAACACTGAAGCTTTCTTT. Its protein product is CASSRTGTGGPNTEAFF.